The sequence of this TCR beta chain was determined in a study of beta chain features in type 1 diabetes. Expressed TCRB transcripts were sequenced because the isolated RNA had all been reverse transcribed beforehand. Regulatory, naive and central memory T cell samples averaged roughly 3.8 million reads. Sequencing used immunoSEQ multiplex PCR; TCRdb keeps in-frame clones, though not all of them. The repertoire holds over 150,000 clones, approximately 10% seen once, with more than 0.4% in the top ten. This clone was detected a few times. The target antigen is unknown. Study observations and caveats: When Type 1 diabetes patients were examined, their TCRB CDR3s proved moderately but significantly shorter in all four CD4+ subsets.

This CDR3 has 16 residues. From germline, CDR1 is SNHLY and CDR2 FYNNEI. Trimming cost V 5 bases and J 2 bases; bases outside gene matches: 12. V and J are TRBV2 and TRBJ2-7, with TRBD1 identical over 7 bases. The sequenced sample was central memory CD4+ T cells from blood. The origin of this receptor is a man aged 25 to 40 with type 1 diabetes. The chain's CDR3 is CASSLSLGQSTYEQYF. The DNA for the CDR3 is TGTGCCAGCAGTTTATCCTTGGGACAGTCTACCTACGAGCAGTACTTC.